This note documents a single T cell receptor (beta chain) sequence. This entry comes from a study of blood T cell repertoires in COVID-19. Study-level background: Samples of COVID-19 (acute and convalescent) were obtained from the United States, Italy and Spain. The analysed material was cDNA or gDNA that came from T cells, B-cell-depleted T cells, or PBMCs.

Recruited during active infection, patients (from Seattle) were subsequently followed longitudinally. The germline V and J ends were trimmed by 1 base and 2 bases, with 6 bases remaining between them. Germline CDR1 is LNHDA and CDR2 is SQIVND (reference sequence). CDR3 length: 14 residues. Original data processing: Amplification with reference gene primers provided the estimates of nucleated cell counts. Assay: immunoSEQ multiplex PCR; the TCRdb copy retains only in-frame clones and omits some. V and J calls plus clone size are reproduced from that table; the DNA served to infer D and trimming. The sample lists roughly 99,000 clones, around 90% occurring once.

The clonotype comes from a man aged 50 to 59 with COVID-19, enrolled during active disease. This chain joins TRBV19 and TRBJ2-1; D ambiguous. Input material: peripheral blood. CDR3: CASSIGGAYNEQFF. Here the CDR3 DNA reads TGTGCCAGTAGTATAGGAGGTGCCTACAATGAGCAGTTCTTC.